The 18 T cell receptor beta chains reported below all come from one sample, sequenced in a study of T cell responses to AZD1222 COVID-19 vaccine. Measured with immunoSEQ multiplex PCR; TCRdb has only the in-frame clones, and not every one. There are 100,000 to 140,000 clones in the sample; roughly 89% occur only once, and around 20% lies in the top ten. The material sequenced was peripheral blood, taken on day 0 of AZD1222 vaccination. Receptors originate from an adult in good health.

V gene TRBV18 combines with J gene TRBJ2-2; TRBD1 might be the D (5 bases). Trimming stripped 3 bases from V and 0 bases from J, with 11 bases between. CDR1 is KGHSH, CDR2 LQKENI, per germline. The CDR3 is made up of 16 amino acids. CDR3 sequence: CASSPPGIANTGELFF. Written as DNA, the CDR3 is TGTGCCAGCTCACCCCCAGGGATAGCGAACACCGGGGAGCTGTTTTTT.

The V and J genes are TRBV3-1 (or the pseudogene TRBV3-2) and TRBJ1-6, with D possibly being TRBD1 (5 bases). From germline, CDR1 is LGHDT and CDR2 YNNKEL (reference sequence). The ends were cut back, 1 base at V and 10 bases at J, with 8 bases in the middle. There are 13 residues in the CDR3. CDR3 region: CASSQVQESPLHF. CDR3 DNA: TGTGCCAGCAGCCAAGTACAGGAATCACCCCTCCACTTT.

Only one count was recorded for this clone. Other DNA sequences in this specimen translate into the identical CDR3. V gene TRBV11-2 combines with J gene TRBJ2-1, with unresolved D. The CDR3 runs to 13 residues. Looked up from germline, CDR1 is SGHAT and CDR2 is FQNNGV. The V end lost 1 base, the J end lost 7 bases, and 8 bases lay between the germline ends. In DNA form, the CDR3 reads TGTGCCAGCAGCTTAGTAGGGCAGAATGAGCAGTTCTTC. Translating it yields CASSLVGQNEQFF.

The genes are TRBV11-2 and TRBJ1-1; D is unresolved. Trimming left V 3 bases short and J 6 bases short, with 11 bases between. Germline values: CDR1 SGHAT, CDR2 FQNNGV. The length of the CDR3 is 13 residues. CDR3 in DNA: TGTGCCAGCAGCTTTAATCAGGCTCCTGAAGCTTTCTTT. This sequence encodes CASSFNQAPEAFF.

This chain connects TRBV18 to TRBJ2-2, with 7 nucleotides matching TRBD1. The CDR3 is 13 residues long. The junction had 3 bases not matched to a gene; V was cut back by 4 bases and J by 7 bases. Germline CDR1 reads KGHSH; CDR2 reads LQKENI. The CDR3 region is CASSLQGHGELFF. The CDR3, as DNA: TGTGCCAGCTCACTACAGGGGCACGGGGAGCTGTTTTTT. Looking up the rest from reference TRBV18 and TRBJ2-2 gives the full variable domain: NAGVMQNPRHLVRRRGQEARLRCSPMKGHSHVYWYRQLPEEGLKFMVYLQKENIIDESGMPKERFSAEFPKEGPSILRIQQVVRGDSAAYFCASSLQGHGELFFGEGSRLTVL.

The genes are TRBV9 and TRBJ1-1; D not resolved. Trimming cost V 0 bases and J 1 base, with 10 bases left between them. The CDR3 contains 15 residues. The germline V gene encodes CDR1 SGDLS and CDR2 YYNGEE. The CDR3 DNA reads as TGTGCCAGCAGCGTAGTTGCAGATACGAACACTGAAGCTTTCTTT. As protein: CASSVVADTNTEAFF.

The J gene is TRBJ2-7, the V gene TRBV3-1 (or the pseudogene TRBV3-2); the D is unclear. Per the germline V gene, CDR1 is LGHDT and CDR2 is YNNKEL (reference sequence). CDR3 length: 15 residues. Trimming removed 2 bases from V and 0 bases from J, with 11 bases in between. The CDR3 DNA is TGTGCCAGCAGCCAAAATTTCCAGAGCTCCTACGAGCAGTACTTC. It yields the protein CASSQNFQSSYEQYF.

The V gene is TRBV4-3, the J gene TRBJ2-5; 12 bases map to TRBD2. The V gene's germline CDR1 is LGHNA and CDR2 YSLEER. CDR3 length: 17 residues. Trimming at V came to 1 base and at J to 7 bases, leaving 10 bases not matched to a gene. CDR3 DNA: TGCGCCAGCAGCCAAGGGGGACTAGCGGGCTTCTCGGGGACCCAGTACTTC. Translation gives CASSQGGLAGFSGTQYF.

The V gene is TRBV2, the J gene TRBJ1-3; D is undetermined. Germline V gives CDR1 SNHLY, CDR2 FYNNEI. This CDR3 spans 15 amino acids. V lost 1 base to trimming and J lost 2 bases, with 9 bases between them. The DNA for the CDR3 is TGTGCCAGCAGTGAAGTGCGGACGCCTGGAAACACCATATATTTT. Its protein is CASSEVRTPGNTIYF.

This rearrangement joins TRBV12-3 or TRBV12-4 to TRBJ1-5; the match to TRBD1 covers 7 bases. The CDR3 is made up of 13 amino acids. J gave up 6 bases and V 3 bases, and 2 bases lay outside the gene matches. This CDR3 is CASSFRDSQPQHF. CDR3 bases: TGTGCCAGCAGTTTTCGGGACAGTCAGCCCCAGCATTTT.

Details on this clone: Other DNA sequences in this specimen translate into the identical CDR3. J is TRBJ1-3 and V is TRBV7-9; D is unclear. The CDR3 has 12 amino acids. Trimming removed 0 bases from V and 3 bases from J, with 0 bases in between. Per germline, CDR1 SEHNR and CDR2 FQNEAQ (reference sequence). The CDR3 loop is CASSLAGNTIYF. As DNA, the CDR3 is TGTGCCAGCAGCTTAGCTGGAAACACCATATATTTT.

The rearrangement joins TRBV7-2 to TRBJ2-7; D is perhaps TRBD1 (6 bases). CDR1 is SGHTA and CDR2 is FQGNSA in the germline V gene. This CDR3 has 14 residues. V dropped 3 bases and J dropped 4 bases, with 13 bases sitting between them. Here the CDR3 reads CASSLGHREYEQYF. For the CDR3, the DNA is TGTGCCAGCAGCTTGGGGCACAGGGAATACGAGCAGTACTTC.

The chain is built from TRBV6-2 or TRBV6-3 and TRBJ2-7; D is possibly TRBD2 (5 bases). The CDR3 runs to 17 residues. Trimming left V 0 bases short and J 3 bases short, with 18 bases between. The germline gives CDR1 MNHEY, CDR2 SVGEGT. The CDR3 is CASSYSDFTKKYYEQYF. The CDR3 coding sequence is TGTGCCAGCAGTTACTCGGACTTCACCAAAAAATACTACGAGCAGTACTTC.

V is TRBV15 and J is TRBJ2-1, with 8 bases that match TRBD2. CDR3 length: 16 amino acids. The V gene end was trimmed by 4 bases and the J gene end by 0 bases; junction bases not matched to a gene: 5. Germline V gene data show CDR1 as LNHNV and CDR2 as YYDKDF (reference sequence). The CDR3 DNA reads as TGTGCCACCAGCAACTCGGGGGGGCCCTCCTACAATGAGCAGTTCTTC. Its translation: CATSNSGGPSYNEQFF.

In DNA form, the CDR3 reads TGTGCCAGTCGCCCGGGACAGTATAATTCACCCCTCCACTTT. Translating gives CASRPGQYNSPLHF. J is TRBJ1-6 and V is TRBV19; the match to TRBD1 covers 7 bases. The CDR3 runs 14 residues. Trimming took 8 bases from V and 4 from J; bases not matched to a gene: 5. CDR1 LNHDA and CDR2 SQIVND come from the germline V gene (reference sequence).

CDR3 coding DNA: TGCGCCAGCAGCCGCGGGGGACAGGCGAACTATGGCTACACCTTC. It specifies CASSRGGQANYGYTF. The genes are TRBV10-1 and TRBJ1-2; TRBD1 agrees at 8 bases. Unmatched junction bases numbered 8, after V lost 6 bases and J lost 2 bases. Germline V gives CDR1 WNHNN, CDR2 SYGVQD (reference sequence). This CDR3 is built from 15 residues.

The chain has TRBV9 and TRBJ2-3; 9 bases fit TRBD2. Trimming cost V 4 bases and J 6 bases; bases outside gene matches: 9. The germline V gene encodes CDR1 SGDLS and CDR2 YYNGEE. The CDR3 loop spans 15 amino acids. The CDR3 DNA sequence: TGTGCCAGCAGCCCGAGCGGGGGGCCAGCTGATACGCAGTATTTT. Its protein product is CASSPSGGPADTQYF.

The chain links TRBV5-4 to TRBJ2-2, with TRBD2 matching 7 bases. V shed 4 bases and J 3 bases; nucleotides not matched to a gene: 9. The germline CDR1 and CDR2 sequences are SGHNT and YYREEE (reference sequence). This CDR3 comprises 16 residues. The CDR3 loop is CASSRGGQSDTGELFF. DNA for the CDR3: TGTGCCAGCAGCCGGGGAGGGCAATCGGACACCGGGGAGCTGTTTTTT.